The subject of this entry is one TCR beta chain. This entry belongs to a study of Ad26.COV2.S vaccination and SARS-CoV-2 variants. The assay was immunoSEQ multiplex PCR, and TCRdb's table has in-frame clones only and misses some. The sample lists around 400,000 clones, around 90% occurring once. The CDR3 sequence is 16 residues long. Germline CDR1 reads SGHTS; CDR2 reads YDEGEE. Between the trimmed V and J ends, which lost 3 bases and 5 bases, there was a span of 18 bases. The treatment denotes: 19 received Ad26.COV2.S at low or high dose, single or two shots; 5 received placebo; per-sample allocation not given. Specimen acquisition occurred on day 63 following the initial vaccine or placebo injection.

The TCR was taken from a person aged 18-60 years who received the Ad26.COV2.S COVID-19 vaccine or a placebo. The sequencing used peripheral blood, collected in a trial of Ad26.COV2.S vaccine versus placebo. The genes are TRBV5-8 and TRBJ1-5; no clear D gene. The CDR3, as DNA: TGTGCCAGCAGCTCGGAGGGTACACTGGCTTATCAGCCCCAGCATTTT. Protein sequence: CASSSEGTLAYQPQHF.